The 17 T cell receptor beta chains in this list originate from one sample, sequenced in a study of a mutant IDH1 vaccine in newly diagnosed glioma (dated by TCRdb to the early 2020s). Libraries were prepared through the immunoSEQ multiplex PCR assay. TCRdb holds this immuneACCESS table with in-frame rearrangements only. Some clones are missing; in checked studies, unresolved V genes explain under half, and the rest has no known cause. The sample table lists approximately 28,000 clones, approximately 82% of them with a count of one. The top ten constitute 31% of the sample. Which antigens these TCRs recognize remains unknown. Reading the label with the study, this specimen's time point is: week 35, safety follow-up. Each vaccine dose was 300 ug of a 20-mer mutant IDH1 peptide in Montanide, given subcutaneously with topical imiquimod. The material sequenced was PBMCs, taken from a glioma patient whose treatment included an IDH1 peptide vaccine. The source is a man younger than 45 with glioma.

The CDR3: CASSFAGQGTDTQYF. For the CDR3, the DNA is TGTGCCAGCAGTTTCGCGGGACAGGGCACAGATACGCAGTATTTT. This chain joins TRBV28 and TRBJ2-3; 8 bases match TRBD1. Germline CDR1 and CDR2: MDHEN and SYDVKM. The CDR3 sequence is 15 residues long. J was trimmed by 1 base and V by 3 bases; bases with no gene match: 3.

This chain links TRBV18 with TRBJ2-7; D is possibly TRBD1 (6 bases). The CDR3 is 14 amino acids. V was shortened by 1 base and J by 3 bases, with 10 bases between the two germline ends. CDR1 KGHSH and CDR2 LQKENI come from the germline V gene. CDR3 region: CASSPQQGYYEQYF. Here the CDR3 DNA reads TGTGCCAGCTCACCACAACAGGGCTACTACGAGCAGTACTTC.

The rearrangement joins TRBV19 to TRBJ1-2; perhaps TRBD1 as D (5 bases). The germline CDR1 and CDR2 sequences are LNHDA and SQIVND (reference sequence). The CDR3 is made up of 14 amino acids. V was pared by 4 bases and J by 4 bases, with 13 bases between. The CDR3: CASSKSGRLYGYTF. CDR3 nucleotide sequence: TGTGCCAGTAGTAAGTCAGGGAGACTCTATGGCTACACCTTC.

The chain uses TRBV7-9 and TRBJ1-5; 7 positions match TRBD1. Per germline, CDR1 SEHNR and CDR2 FQNEAQ (reference sequence). V was clipped by 0 bases and J by 5 bases; unmatched bases: 7. This CDR3 has 16 residues. The CDR3 DNA reads TGTGCCAGCAGCTTAGCCCTACAGGGGCGAGATCAGCCCCAGCATTTT. Amino acids: CASSLALQGRDQPQHF.

This clone was counted a few times. This sequence joins TRBV30 and TRBJ2-2; D possibly corresponds to TRBD2 (7 bases). V was shortened by 1 base and J by 3 bases, with 12 bases between the two germline ends. From germline, CDR1 is GTSNPN and CDR2 SVGIG (reference sequence). The CDR3 length is 15 residues. In DNA, the CDR3 is TGTGCCTGGAGTGGCGGGGGCAGATACACCGGGGAGCTGTTTTTT. This codes for CAWSGGGRYTGELFF.

The chain uses TRBV7-2 and TRBJ2-7; no clear D. Trimming took off 1 base at V and 1 base at J, with 8 bases between the two ends. The CDR3 runs 14 residues. Germline V CDR1 and CDR2: SGHTA, FQGNSA. CDR3 sequence reads: CASSLVEESYEQYF. The CDR3 DNA sequence: TGTGCCAGCAGCTTAGTCGAGGAGTCCTACGAGCAGTACTTC.

The chain is built from TRBV10-3 and TRBJ2-3, with 9 nucleotides matching TRBD1. Germline V CDR1 and CDR2: ENHRY, SYGVKD. The CDR3 is 17 amino acids. V lost 0 bases, J lost 0 bases, and 4 bases stayed unmatched. The CDR3 bases are TGTGCCATCAGTGAGTCCGCCGGGACAGGGAGCACAGATACGCAGTATTTT. Its translation: CAISESAGTGSTDTQYF.

This sequence joins TRBV10-3 and TRBJ1-3; no reliable D call. This CDR3 region has 13 residues. Trimming removed 5 bases at V and 0 bases at J, with 5 bases between. Germline lookup yields CDR1 ENHRY and CDR2 SYGVKD. The DNA of the CDR3 is TGTGCCATCAGTCGGAACTCTGGAAACACCATATATTTT. This encodes CAISRNSGNTIYF.

The chain has TRBV4-1 and TRBJ1-5, with TRBD1 as a possible D gene (6 bases). Germline V gene data show CDR1 as MGHRA and CDR2 as YSYEKL. This CDR3 spans 20 amino acids. V was pared by 3 bases and J by 0 bases, with 24 bases between. CDR3 residues: CASSQLPGQGPPYSNQPQHF. CDR3 sequence (DNA): TGCGCCAGCAGCCAGCTCCCGGGACAAGGCCCTCCTTATAGCAATCAGCCCCAGCATTTT.

This clone was counted a single time. The rearrangement uses TRBV7-7 and TRBJ2-5, with 7 bases lining up with TRBD1. J was trimmed by 5 bases and V by 2 bases; bases with no gene match: 8. Germline V gene sequence: CDR1 SSHAT, CDR2 FNYEAQ (reference sequence). This CDR3 region has 15 residues. The CDR3 spells CASSLTTGFGETQYF. CDR3 DNA: TGTGCCAGCAGCTTAACGACAGGGTTCGGGGAGACCCAGTACTTC. Full variable domain (missing parts from reference TRBV7-7 and TRBJ2-5): GAGVSQSPRYKVTKRGQDVTLRCDPISSHATLYWYQQALGQGPEFLTYFNYEAQPDKSGLPSDRFSAERPEGSISTLTIQRTEQRDSAMYRCASSLTTGFGETQYFGPGTRLLVL.

This clone was observed a single time. The genes are TRBV4-1 and TRBJ2-1; D gene uncertain. CDR1 and CDR2 (germline): MGHRA, YSYEKL. Trimming shortened V by 0 bases and J by 7 bases, and 4 bases separated the two germline ends. The CDR3 is 12 amino acids. Here the CDR3 DNA reads TGCGCCAGCAGCCAAGATTGGAATGAGCAGTTCTTC. Its translation is CASSQDWNEQFF.

The genes are TRBV6-1 and TRBJ2-1; 11 nucleotides match TRBD2. The CDR3 extends over 17 amino acids. Germline lookup yields CDR1 MNHNS and CDR2 SASEGT. V was clipped by 3 bases and J by 8 bases; unmatched bases: 12. The CDR3 nucleotides are TGTGCCAGCAGTGAGGCCCTAGCGGGAGGATCAGTGCATGAGCAGTTCTTC. Translating it yields CASSEALAGGSVHEQFF.

The rearrangement joins TRBV6-1 to TRBJ1-6; TRBD1 is a possible D gene (6 bases). This CDR3 contains 15 residues. Trimming removed 0 bases from V and 8 bases from J, with 11 bases in between. Germline V gives CDR1 MNHNS, CDR2 SASEGT. In DNA, the CDR3 is TGTGCCAGCAGTGAAGCGCTGGACAGCGATTCACCCCTCCACTTT. Its protein is CASSEALDSDSPLHF.

The chain links TRBV30 to TRBJ2-7; D may correspond to TRBD1 or TRBD2 (5 bases each). CDR3 length: 14 amino acids. Trimming cost V 3 bases and J 3 bases, with 15 bases left between them. Germline V gene data show CDR1 as GTSNPN and CDR2 as SVGIG (reference sequence). The CDR3 DNA sequence: TGTGCCTGGAGCCAACCCGGGGCGGGCTACGAGCAGTACTTC. This sequence encodes CAWSQPGAGYEQYF.

The V gene is TRBV9, the J gene TRBJ2-2, with 7 positions matching TRBD1. CDR1 is SGDLS, CDR2 YYNGEE, per germline. J was trimmed by 6 bases and V by 4 bases; bases with no gene match: 6. The CDR3 is made up of 14 amino acids. The CDR3 sequence is CASSTGVSAGELFF. The CDR3 DNA sequence: TGTGCCAGCAGCACAGGGGTTAGCGCCGGGGAGCTGTTTTTT.

This rearrangement joins TRBV6-5 to TRBJ2-2; no definite D call. The CDR3 spans 13 residues. Germline-derived CDR1 and CDR2 are MNHEY and SVGAGI. Trimming removed 6 bases from V and 6 bases from J, with 11 bases in between. The DNA for the CDR3 is TGTGCCAGCAGCCGGAAAATCCCCGGGGAGCTGTTTTTT. This sequence encodes CASSRKIPGELFF.

CDR3 amino acids: CASSVSLAGGLDTQYF. The DNA for the CDR3 is TGTGCCAGCAGTGTATCCCTAGCGGGGGGGTTAGATACGCAGTATTTT. The chain couples TRBV2 to TRBJ2-3, with 12 bases lining up with TRBD2. V lost 4 bases to trimming and J lost 5 bases; unmatched junction nucleotides: 7. Germline CDR1 is SNHLY and CDR2 is FYNNEI. This CDR3 comprises 16 residues.